The rows below give T cell receptor beta chains drawn from one sample of a study of cytomegalovirus exposure and HLA in healthy donors. The assay was immunoSEQ multiplex PCR, and TCRdb's table has in-frame clones only and misses some. The data show over 150,000 clones, more than 80% seen once. Sequenced: PBMCs. Receptors originate from a woman in her twenties or thirties in good health and CMV-seropositive. CDR3s include the opening cysteine and the closing phenylalanine or tryptophan. Fields, in order: D gene, clone size, J gene, V gene, CDR3 protein, CDR3 DNA. A D gene is named only where the DNA matches it firmly. Some rows have no size entry. The others give once, few or many, or a class for an expanded clone.

D gene: TRBD1; clone size: NA; J gene: TRBJ1-1; V gene: TRBV7-9; CDR3 protein: CASSLGTGLEAFF; CDR3 DNA: TGTGCCAGCAGCTTAGGGACAGGCCTTGAAGCTTTCTTT
D gene: TRBD2; clone size: NA; J gene: TRBJ2-5; V gene: TRBV2; CDR3 protein: CASSAPLAGVETQYF; CDR3 DNA: TGTGCCAGCAGTGCCCCCCTAGCGGGGGTTGAGACCCAGTACTTC
D gene: NA; clone size: NA; J gene: TRBJ2-7; V gene: TRBV6-1; CDR3 protein: CASSENRLSSYYEQYF; CDR3 DNA: TGTGCCAGCAGTGAAAATCGTCTCTCTTCGTACTACGAGCAGTACTTC
D gene: NA; clone size: NA; J gene: TRBJ1-1; V gene: TRBV9; CDR3 protein: CASSVAGGRGTEAFF; CDR3 DNA: TGTGCCAGCAGCGTAGCGGGGGGGCGCGGCACTGAAGCTTTCTTT
D gene: NA; clone size: NA; J gene: TRBJ1-2; V gene: TRBV15; CDR3 protein: CATRLRGSYGYTF; CDR3 DNA: TGTGCCACCCGCTTAAGAGGGTCCTATGGCTACACCTTC
D gene: NA; clone size: NA; J gene: TRBJ1-2; V gene: TRBV7-9; CDR3 protein: CASSLGVEGNYGYTF; CDR3 DNA: TGTGCCAGCAGCTTAGGAGTGGAGGGAAACTATGGCTACACCTTC
D gene: NA; clone size: NA; J gene: TRBJ2-7; V gene: TRBV19; CDR3 protein: CRPGVSSYEQYF; CDR3 DNA: TGTCGGCCAGGCGTAAGCTCCTACGAGCAGTACTTC
D gene: NA; clone size: NA; J gene: TRBJ2-7; V gene: TRBV5-4; CDR3 protein: CASSLEVWTYEQYF; CDR3 DNA: TGTGCCAGCAGCTTAGAGGTCTGGACCTACGAGCAGTACTTC
D gene: NA; clone size: NA; J gene: TRBJ2-2; V gene: TRBV5-1; CDR3 protein: CASSTSLTVGGNTGELFF; CDR3 DNA: TGCGCCAGCAGCACAAGCCTGACGGTGGGGGGGAACACCGGGGAGCTGTTTTTT
D gene: TRBD1; clone size: once; J gene: TRBJ2-7; V gene: TRBV5-4; CDR3 protein: CASSQPGTAAYEQYF; CDR3 DNA: TGTGCCAGCAGCCAGCCTGGGACAGCCGCCTACGAGCAGTACTTC
D gene: NA; clone size: few; J gene: TRBJ1-3; V gene: TRBV7-9; CDR3 protein: CASSLQGSGNTIYF; CDR3 DNA: TGTGCCAGCAGCTTACAGGGGTCTGGAAACACCATATATTTT
D gene: NA; clone size: NA; J gene: TRBJ2-7; V gene: TRBV11-3; CDR3 protein: CASSLAPDTYEQYF; CDR3 DNA: TGTGCCAGCAGCTTAGCCCCGGACACCTACGAGCAGTACTTC
D gene: TRBD2; clone size: NA; J gene: TRBJ2-2; V gene: TRBV5-6; CDR3 protein: CASSFITSATNTGELFF; CDR3 DNA: TGTGCCAGCAGCTTTATAACTAGCGCAACGAACACCGGGGAGCTGTTTTTT
D gene: TRBD2; clone size: NA; J gene: TRBJ2-4; V gene: TRBV27; CDR3 protein: CASGRGELAKNIQYF; CDR3 DNA: TGTGCCAGCGGTCGGGGGGAACTAGCCAAAAACATTCAGTACTTC
D gene: NA; clone size: NA; J gene: TRBJ2-2; V gene: TRBV5-1; CDR3 protein: CASSSSENTGELFF; CDR3 DNA: TGCGCCAGCAGCTCCAGTGAGAACACCGGGGAGCTGTTTTTT
D gene: NA; clone size: once; J gene: TRBJ1-6; V gene: TRBV6-1; CDR3 protein: CASVPSSYNSPLHF; CDR3 DNA: TGTGCCAGCGTTCCGAGCTCCTATAATTCACCCCTCCACTTT
D gene: NA; clone size: NA; J gene: TRBJ1-5; V gene: TRBV19; CDR3 protein: CASGGINQPQHF; CDR3 DNA: TGTGCCAGTGGGGGGATTAATCAGCCCCAGCATTTT
D gene: TRBD2; clone size: NA; J gene: TRBJ2-3; V gene: TRBV5-1; CDR3 protein: CASRPILAGGPNTQYF; CDR3 DNA: TGCGCCAGCAGACCTATCCTAGCGGGGGGCCCCAATACGCAGTATTTT
D gene: NA; clone size: NA; J gene: TRBJ1-1; V gene: TRBV27; CDR3 protein: CASSLPLLLRDGLSTEAFF; CDR3 DNA: TGTGCCAGCAGTTTACCCCTCCTATTGCGGGACGGATTGAGCACTGAAGCTTTCTTT
D gene: NA; clone size: NA; J gene: TRBJ1-6; V gene: TRBV6-5; CDR3 protein: CASSYLVRGFSPLHF; CDR3 DNA: TGTGCCAGCAGTTACCTTGTCAGAGGTTTTTCACCCCTCCACTTT
D gene: TRBD2; clone size: NA; J gene: TRBJ2-1; V gene: TRBV27; CDR3 protein: CASSLGLAGSEGQFF; CDR3 DNA: TGTGCCAGCAGTCTGGGACTAGCGGGCTCCGAGGGGCAGTTCTTC
D gene: TRBD1; clone size: NA; J gene: TRBJ1-1; V gene: TRBV7-9; CDR3 protein: CASRLTGGNTEAFF; CDR3 DNA: TGTGCCAGCAGGCTAACAGGGGGGAACACTGAAGCTTTCTTT
D gene: TRBD2; clone size: NA; J gene: TRBJ2-7; V gene: TRBV27; CDR3 protein: CASTSLAGGHSYEQYF; CDR3 DNA: TGTGCCAGCACCTCACTAGCGGGGGGTCACTCCTACGAGCAGTACTTC
D gene: NA; clone size: NA; J gene: TRBJ2-2; V gene: TRBV10-1; CDR3 protein: CASSEPRQGNTGELFF; CDR3 DNA: TGCGCCAGCAGTGAGCCAAGGCAGGGGAACACCGGGGAGCTGTTTTTT
D gene: TRBD1; clone size: once; J gene: TRBJ1-5; V gene: TRBV7-9; CDR3 protein: CASSSQGGDQPQHF; CDR3 DNA: TGTGCCAGCAGCTCACAGGGGGGTGATCAGCCCCAGCATTTT
D gene: TRBD1; clone size: NA; J gene: TRBJ2-1; V gene: TRBV2; CDR3 protein: CASPTIASTGGRYEQFF; CDR3 DNA: TGTGCCAGTCCAACGATCGCCTCGACAGGGGGCAGGTATGAGCAGTTCTTC
D gene: TRBD1; clone size: NA; J gene: TRBJ1-2; V gene: TRBV14; CDR3 protein: CASSQDWPGQLKGYTF; CDR3 DNA: TGTGCCAGCAGCCAAGATTGGCCGGGACAGTTGAAAGGCTACACCTTC
D gene: NA; clone size: NA; J gene: TRBJ2-7; V gene: TRBV7-9; CDR3 protein: CASSLDRGYYEQYF; CDR3 DNA: TGTGCCAGCAGCTTAGATAGGGGGTACTACGAGCAGTACTTC
D gene: TRBD1; clone size: NA; J gene: TRBJ2-7; V gene: TRBV11-1; CDR3 protein: CASGRGGQGSYEQYF; CDR3 DNA: TGTGCCAGCGGCAGGGGGGGACAGGGCTCCTACGAGCAGTACTTC
D gene: NA; clone size: once; J gene: TRBJ2-2; V gene: TRBV15; CDR3 protein: CATSRAITNTGELFF; CDR3 DNA: TGTGCCACCAGCAGAGCTATTACGAACACCGGGGAGCTGTTTTTT
D gene: TRBD1; clone size: NA; J gene: TRBJ2-3; V gene: TRBV7-9; CDR3 protein: CASSLGWDRGDTQYF; CDR3 DNA: TGTGCCAGCAGCTTAGGATGGGACAGGGGGGATACGCAGTATTTT
D gene: NA; clone size: NA; J gene: TRBJ1-2; V gene: TRBV2; CDR3 protein: CASSESTAGAGYTF; CDR3 DNA: TGTGCCAGCAGTGAAAGTACGGCAGGGGCTGGCTACACCTTC
D gene: TRBD1; clone size: NA; J gene: TRBJ1-1; V gene: TRBV4-2; CDR3 protein: CASSQGQVNTEAFF; CDR3 DNA: TGTGCCAGCAGCCAGGGACAGGTTAACACTGAAGCTTTCTTT
D gene: NA; clone size: NA; J gene: TRBJ1-6; V gene: TRBV19; CDR3 protein: CASSDGGNSPLHF; CDR3 DNA: TGTGCCAGTAGCGACGGGGGGAATTCACCCCTCCACTTT
D gene: TRBD2; clone size: NA; J gene: TRBJ2-7; V gene: TRBV14; CDR3 protein: CASSQAGGSYEQYF; CDR3 DNA: TGTGCCAGCAGCCAAGCGGGGGGCTCCTACGAGCAGTACTTC
D gene: TRBD1; clone size: NA; J gene: TRBJ1-3; V gene: TRBV30; CDR3 protein: CAWRVRDSGRNSGNTIYF; CDR3 DNA: TGTGCCTGGAGGGTTAGGGACAGCGGGCGTAACTCTGGAAACACCATATATTTT
D gene: NA; clone size: NA; J gene: TRBJ1-5; V gene: TRBV19; CDR3 protein: CASSIYREFSNQPQHF; CDR3 DNA: TGTGCCAGTAGTATATACAGGGAGTTTAGCAATCAGCCCCAGCATTTT
D gene: TRBD1; clone size: NA; J gene: TRBJ1-2; V gene: TRBV9; CDR3 protein: CASSAGTAYFYGYTF; CDR3 DNA: TGTGCCAGCAGCGCCGGGACAGCCTACTTCTATGGCTACACCTTC
D gene: TRBD1; clone size: NA; J gene: TRBJ2-2; V gene: TRBV7-6; CDR3 protein: CASSLAHNRGLGTGELFF; CDR3 DNA: TGTGCCAGCAGCTTAGCTCACAACAGGGGGCTGGGCACCGGGGAGCTGTTTTTT
D gene: NA; clone size: NA; J gene: TRBJ1-2; V gene: TRBV6-6; CDR3 protein: CASSYLGGYGYTF; CDR3 DNA: TGTGCCAGCAGTTACCTAGGGGGCTATGGCTACACCTTC
D gene: NA; clone size: NA; J gene: TRBJ1-6; V gene: TRBV7-2; CDR3 protein: CASSLVSSYNSPLHF; CDR3 DNA: TGTGCCAGCAGCTTAGTGAGCTCCTATAATTCACCCCTCCACTTT
D gene: NA; clone size: NA; J gene: TRBJ1-5; V gene: TRBV28; CDR3 protein: CASKKQEQPQHF; CDR3 DNA: TGTGCCAGCAAGAAGCAAGAACAGCCCCAGCATTTT
D gene: NA; clone size: NA; J gene: TRBJ2-7; V gene: TRBV6-5; CDR3 protein: CASRIPGSSSYEQYF; CDR3 DNA: TGTGCCAGCAGAATCCCAGGGTCTTCCTCCTACGAGCAGTACTTC